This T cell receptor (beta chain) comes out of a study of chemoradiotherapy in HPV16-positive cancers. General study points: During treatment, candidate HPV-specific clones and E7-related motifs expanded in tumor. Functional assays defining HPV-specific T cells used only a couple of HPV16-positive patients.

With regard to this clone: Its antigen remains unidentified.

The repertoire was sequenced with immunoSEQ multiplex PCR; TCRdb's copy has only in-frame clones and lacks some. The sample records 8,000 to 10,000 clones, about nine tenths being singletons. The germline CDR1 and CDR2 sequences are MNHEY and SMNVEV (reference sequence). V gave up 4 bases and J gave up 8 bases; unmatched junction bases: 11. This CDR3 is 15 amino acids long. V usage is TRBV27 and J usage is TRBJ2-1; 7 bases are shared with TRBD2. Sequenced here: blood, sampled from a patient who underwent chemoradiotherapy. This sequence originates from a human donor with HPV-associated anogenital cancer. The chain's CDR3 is CASSSPQRGIYEQFF. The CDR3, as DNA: TGTGCCAGCAGTTCGCCACAGCGGGGAATCTATGAGCAGTTCTTC.